The 17 T cell receptor beta chains given below trace back to one sample, sequenced in a study of neurological immune-mediated disorders. TCRdb reanalysed the 5' RACE reads using MiXCR and keeps one entry per CDR3 protein. This sample carries some 22,000 distinct CDR3 sequences, roughly 17% of them seen once, and the ten largest clones take 7.5%. The sample comprised CD8+ T cells from blood. Source of these receptors: a woman between 18 and 29 years old with multiple sclerosis.

V is TRBV19 and J is TRBJ2-1; perhaps TRBD1 as D (6 bases). This CDR3 spans 16 amino acids. Looked up from germline, CDR1 is LNHDA and CDR2 is SQIVND (reference sequence). Trimming removed 0 bases at V and 2 bases at J, with 11 bases between. The CDR3 reads CASSIDSRGTYNEQFF. DNA of the CDR3: TGTGCCAGTAGTATAGATAGTAGGGGGACCTACAATGAGCAGTTCTTC.

This sequence joins TRBV21-1 and TRBJ2-7; the table gives TRBD1 as D, unverified against the DNA. TRBV21-1 is a documented pseudogene. This CDR3 is 15 amino acids long. CDR3 sequence reads: CASTTRDSRTYEQYV. DNA of the CDR3: TGTGCCAGCACCACAAGGGACAGCCGAACCTACGAGCAGTACGTC.

This clonotype was counted ten times or more. An end of the junction does not agree with germline; a read error may underlie this. This chain connects TRBV7-7 to TRBJ2-1; TRBD1 might be the D (5 bases). The CDR3 spans 17 residues. Germline lookup yields CDR1 SSHAT and CDR2 FNYEAQ (reference sequence). The CDR3 bases are TGTGCTAGCAGCTTAAGGTCGGGCAGGGTAGGATTTTGGGAGCAGTTCTTC. Translated: CASSLRSGRVGFWEQFF. Complete variable domain (other parts from reference TRBV7-7 and TRBJ2-1): GAGVSQSPRYKVTKRGQDVTLRCDPISSHATLYWYQQALGQGPEFLTYFNYEAQPDKSGLPSDRFSAERPEGSISTLTIQRTEQRDSAMYRCASSLRSGRVGFWEQFFGPGTRLTVL.

This clonotype was seen many times. The chain uses TRBV10-2 and TRBJ2-7; 12 nucleotides align to TRBD1. Germline values: CDR1 WSHSY, CDR2 SAAADI. The CDR3 has 14 residues. J was trimmed by 5 bases and V by 5 bases; bases with no gene match: 4. The CDR3 DNA follows: TGCGCCAGCAGTCCGGGACAGGGGGCCAACGAGCAGTACTTC. It yields the protein CASSPGQGANEQYF.

Many counts were recorded for this clonotype. The chain joins TRBV5-1 to TRBJ2-1; 9 bases align to TRBD1. Germline CDR1 and CDR2: SGHRS and YFSETQ. J was trimmed by 3 bases and V by 2 bases; bases with no gene match: 6. The CDR3 length is 16 residues. CDR3: CASSFDGTGHYNEQFF. In DNA, the CDR3 is TGCGCCAGCAGCTTTGATGGGACAGGGCACTACAATGAGCAGTTCTTC.

This clonotype has a count of ten or more. In DNA, the CDR3 is TGTGCCAGCAAACATTCAGGAGTTCAAGAGACCCAGTACTTC. Protein sequence: CASKHSGVQETQYF. The chain employs TRBV12-3 or TRBV12-4 and TRBJ2-5; the D is unclear. V was clipped by 7 bases and J by 2 bases, with 14 bases between them. This CDR3 is built from 14 residues.

At least ten counts were recorded for this clonotype. The gene calls are TRBV2 and TRBJ1-2; 7 nucleotides agree with TRBD1. V trimming: 4 bases; J trimming: 0 bases; junction bases outside the gene matches: 5. Germline V gene data show CDR1 as SNHLY and CDR2 as FYNNEI. CDR3 length: 15 amino acids. The CDR3 DNA reads as TGTGCCAGCAGTGGTAGGACAGGAGCTAACTATGGCTACACCTTC. Residues: CASSGRTGANYGYTF.

This rearrangement joins TRBV25-1 to TRBJ1-3; D is unresolved. Trimming pared 8 bases from V and 0 bases from J, leaving 5 bases between. The CDR3 has 12 amino acids. CDR1 is MGHDK and CDR2 is SYGVNS in the germline V gene. CDR3 region: CASGSSGNTIYF. The CDR3 DNA reads as TGTGCCAGCGGGAGCTCTGGAAACACCATATATTTT.

This clonotype has ten or more counts. The rearrangement links TRBV6-2 or TRBV6-3 to TRBJ2-1; 8 nucleotides align to TRBD2. The CDR3 totals 15 residues. Unmatched junction bases numbered 4, after V lost 2 bases and J lost 4 bases. Germline V gene sequence: CDR1 MNHEY, CDR2 SVGEGT. CDR3 residues: CASSYRASGYNEQFF. In DNA form, the CDR3 reads TGTGCCAGCAGTTACAGGGCTAGCGGGTACAATGAGCAGTTCTTC.

The table lists this clonotype with many counts. The chain couples TRBV7-2 to TRBJ1-2; perhaps TRBD1 as D (5 bases). Per the germline V gene, CDR1 is SGHTA and CDR2 is FQGNSA. The CDR3 sequence is 16 residues long. With 2 bases removed from V and 4 bases from J, the gap between germline ends came to 17 bases. The CDR3 reads CASSLIGGSPFYGYTF. CDR3 nucleotides: TGTGCCAGCAGCTTAATTGGGGGATCGCCTTTCTATGGCTACACCTTC.

Of note for this clonotype: No DNA is shown, since the ends of the CDR3 on it are uncertain; the CDR3 is the one TCRdb lists. This chain links TRBV7-8 with TRBJ2-7; the tabulated D call, TRBD1, remains unverified against the DNA. The CDR3 has 20 amino acids, counting both end residues. Looked up from germline, CDR1 is SGHVS and CDR2 is FQNEAQ. CDR3: CASSFYICSAREGSSYEQYF.

Ten or more counts support this clonotype. The J gene is TRBJ1-2, the V gene TRBV29-1; 10 bases are a match to TRBD1. The CDR3 has 19 residues. V dropped 0 bases and J dropped 4; count of bases not matched to a gene: 17. CDR1 is SQVTM and CDR2 is ANQGSEA in the germline V gene. CDR3 sequence: CSVEDLQKRGQGDPYGYTF. The CDR3 region has the DNA TGCAGCGTTGAAGACCTACAAAAGAGAGGACAGGGGGACCCCTATGGCTACACCTTC.

This clonotype has ten or more counts. The chain joins TRBV10-3 to TRBJ2-7, with a weak D call TRBD1 (5 bases). The CDR3 totals 13 residues. Germline-derived CDR1 and CDR2 are ENHRY and SYGVKD. Trimming removed 3 bases at V and 4 bases at J, with 10 bases between. The chain's CDR3 is CAISDPQGYEQYF. The CDR3 DNA is TGTGCCATCAGTGACCCCCAGGGTTACGAGCAGTACTTC.

The chain links TRBV20-1 to TRBJ1-1; the D is unclear. The CDR3 spans 9 residues. V was shortened by 4 bases and J by 7 bases, with 4 bases between the two germline ends. Germline V lookup: CDR1 DFQATT, CDR2 SNEGSKA (reference sequence). The CDR3 sequence: CSATSEAFF. The CDR3 DNA is TGCAGTGCTACCAGTGAAGCTTTCTTT.

In its sample, this clonotype was seen many times. The V and J genes are TRBV20-1 and TRBJ1-1; perhaps TRBD1 as D (6 bases). The CDR3 is 12 amino acids. CDR1 and CDR2 (germline): DFQATT, SNEGSKA (reference sequence). With 7 bases removed from V and 1 base from J, the gap between germline ends came to 10 bases. The CDR3 coding sequence is TGCAGTGGTCCGACAGGGAACACTGAAGCTTTCTTT. This sequence encodes CSGPTGNTEAFF.

This clonotype was seen many times. The chain combines TRBV20-1 with TRBJ2-7; D possibly matches TRBD1 or TRBD2 (5 bases each). The CDR3 runs 14 residues. Looked up from germline, CDR1 is DFQATT and CDR2 is SNEGSKA (reference sequence). The V end lost 6 bases, the J end lost 6 bases, and 21 bases lay between the germline ends. In DNA, the CDR3 is TGCAGTGCAAATTTGAGGGACCGGAACGTCGAGCAGTACTTC. Translated, it gives CSANLRDRNVEQYF.

This clonotype was detected ten times or more. The gene calls are TRBV12-3 or TRBV12-4 and TRBJ2-3, with 7 bases identical to TRBD1. Trimming at V came to 2 bases and at J to 1 base, leaving 0 bases not matched to a gene. The CDR3 runs to 14 residues. The CDR3 sequence is CASSLTGGTDTQYF. The DNA of the CDR3 is TGTGCCAGCAGTTTAACAGGGGGCACAGATACGCAGTATTTT.